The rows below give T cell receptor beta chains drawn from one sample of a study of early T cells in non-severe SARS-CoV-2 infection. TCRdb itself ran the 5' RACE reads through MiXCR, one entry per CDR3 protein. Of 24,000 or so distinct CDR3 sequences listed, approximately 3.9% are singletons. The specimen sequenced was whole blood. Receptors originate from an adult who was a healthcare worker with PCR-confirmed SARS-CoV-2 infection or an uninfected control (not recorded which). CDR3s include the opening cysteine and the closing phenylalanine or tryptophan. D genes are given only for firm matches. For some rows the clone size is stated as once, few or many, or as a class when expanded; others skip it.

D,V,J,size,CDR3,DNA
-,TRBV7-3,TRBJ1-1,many,CASSSQGGTEAFF,TGTGCCAGCAGCTCTCAGGGTGGCACTGAAGCTTTCTTT
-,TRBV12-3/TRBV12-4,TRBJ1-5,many,CASSIRWGQPQHF,TGTGCCAGCAGTATCCGCTGGGGGCAGCCCCAGCATTTT
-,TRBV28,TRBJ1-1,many,CASSFPLTGIDPEAFF,TGTGCCAGCAGTTTCCCCCTGACAGGAATAGACCCTGAAGCTTTCTTT
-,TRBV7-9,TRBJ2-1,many,CASSFDSASNSYNEQFF,TGTGCCAGCAGCTTCGATAGCGCGTCGAACTCCTACAATGAGCAGTTCTTC
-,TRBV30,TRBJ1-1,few,CAWSVYAEAFF,TGTGCCTGGAGTGTTTACGCTGAAGCTTTCTTT
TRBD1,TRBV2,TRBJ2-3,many,CASSARTGGTDTQYF,TGTGCCAGCAGTGCCAGGACAGGGGGTACAGATACGCAGTATTTT
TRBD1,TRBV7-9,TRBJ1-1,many,CASSMTGGADTEAFF,TGTGCCAGCAGCATGACAGGGGGCGCGGACACTGAAGCTTTCTTT
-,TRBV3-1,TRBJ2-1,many,CASSQALGGSSYNEQFF,TGTGCCAGCAGCCAAGCATTAGGGGGGAGCTCCTACAATGAGCAGTTCTTC
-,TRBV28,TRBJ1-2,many,CASSSKGITSNYGYTF,TGTGCCAGCAGTTCCAAGGGCATTACTTCGAACTATGGCTACACCTTC
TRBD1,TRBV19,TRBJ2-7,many,CASSIVGTGNYEQYF,TGTGCCAGTAGTATAGTCGGGACAGGGAACTACGAGCAGTACTTC
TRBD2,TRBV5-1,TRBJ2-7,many,CASSFSGNPYEQYF,TGCGCCAGCAGCTTCAGCGGGAACCCCTACGAGCAGTACTTC
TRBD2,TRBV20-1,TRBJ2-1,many,CSAAIGLAGVDEQFF,TGCAGTGCTGCTATTGGACTAGCGGGAGTAGATGAGCAGTTCTTC
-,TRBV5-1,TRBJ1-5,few,CASSLTGNQPQHF,TGCGCCAGCAGCTTGACAGGCAATCAGCCCCAGCATTTT
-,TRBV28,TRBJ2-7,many,CASSTSGYPYEQYF,TGTGCCAGCAGCACCTCAGGGTACCCCTACGAGCAGTACTTC
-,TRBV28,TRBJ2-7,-,CASSPLSPGAGWEQYF,TGTGCCAGCAGTCCCCTAAGCCCGGGGGCCGGGTGGGAGCAGTACTTC
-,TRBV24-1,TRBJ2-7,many,CATSEPSTYEQYF,TGTGCCACCAGTGAGCCTTCCACCTACGAGCAGTACTTC
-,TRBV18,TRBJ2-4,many,CASSPEISKAKNIQYF,TGTGCCAGCTCACCGGAGATCAGCAAAGCCAAAAACATTCAGTACTTC
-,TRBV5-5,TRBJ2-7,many,CASSLRGSASYEQYF,TGTGCCAGCAGCTTGCGAGGCAGTGCTTCCTACGAGCAGTACTTC
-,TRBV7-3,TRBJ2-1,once,CASSRAMAGYNEQFF,TGTGCCAGCAGCCGTGCGATGGCGGGGTACAATGAGCAGTTCTTC
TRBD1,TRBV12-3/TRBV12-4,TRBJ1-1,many,CASSLAGTGNTEAFF,TGTGCCAGCAGTTTAGCAGGGACAGGCAACACTGAAGCTTTCTTT
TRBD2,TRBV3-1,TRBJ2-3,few,CASSQESGLAGVDTQYF,TGTGCCAGCAGCCAAGAATCGGGACTAGCGGGAGTAGATACGCAGTATTTT
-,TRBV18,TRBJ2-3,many,CASSPPSTGRTDTQYF,TGTGCCAGCTCACCTCCGAGCACAGGCCGCACAGATACGCAGTATTTT
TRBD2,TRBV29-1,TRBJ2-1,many,CSVEEGRPPGLAGGPFSYNEQFF,TGCAGCGTTGAAGAGGGGAGACCACCGGGACTAGCGGGAGGGCCATTCTCCTACAATGAGCAGTTCTTC
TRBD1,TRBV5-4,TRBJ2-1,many,CASSLQGAYNEQFF,TGTGCCAGCAGCTTGCAGGGGGCCTACAATGAGCAGTTCTTC
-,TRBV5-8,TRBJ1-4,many,CASSSTGNPNEKLFF,TGTGCCAGCAGCTCCACAGGGAATCCTAATGAAAAACTGTTTTTT
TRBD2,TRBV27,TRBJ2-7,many,CASSPSSGTSGPYEQYF,TGTGCCAGCAGTCCCTCGTCCGGGACTAGCGGTCCCTACGAGCAGTACTTC
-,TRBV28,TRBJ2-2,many,CAGGLTGELFF,TGTGCCGGGGGTTTAACCGGGGAGCTGTTTTTT
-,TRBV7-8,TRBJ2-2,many,CASSLDRRNTGELFF,TGTGCCAGCAGCTTAGACAGGCGGAACACCGGGGAGCTGTTTTTT
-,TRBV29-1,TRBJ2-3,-,CSGTGLRTDTQYF,TGCAGCGGGACGGGACTCCGCACAGATACGCAGTATTTT
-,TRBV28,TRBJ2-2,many,CASSWDPGDGELFF,TGTGCCAGCAGCTGGGACCCCGGGGACGGGGAGCTGTTTTTT
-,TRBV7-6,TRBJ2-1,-,CASSLDQLAGYNEQFF,TGTGCCAGCAGCTTAGACCAATTGGCTGGGTACAATGAGCAGTTCTTC
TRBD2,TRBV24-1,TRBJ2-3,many,CATSDPQWTSGSSDTQYF,TGTGCCACCAGTGACCCCCAATGGACTAGCGGGAGTTCAGATACGCAGTATTTT
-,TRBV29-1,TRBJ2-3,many,CSVDTDTQYF,TGCAGCGTAGATACAGATACGCAGTATTTT
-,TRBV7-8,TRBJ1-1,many,CASSFLLGANTEAFF,TGTGCCAGCAGCTTTCTGTTGGGCGCGAACACTGAAGCTTTCTTT
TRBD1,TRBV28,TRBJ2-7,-,CASSTWTGSSYEQYF,TGTGCCAGCAGTACTTGGACAGGGAGCTCCTACGAGCAGTACTTC
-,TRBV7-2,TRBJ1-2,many,CASSLGGDGVIYTF,TGTGCCAGCAGCTTAGGGGGGGACGGCGTAATCTACACCTTC
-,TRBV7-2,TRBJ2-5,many,CASSSPFAGQETQYF,TGTGCCAGCAGCTCCCCATTTGCGGGCCAAGAGACCCAGTACTTC
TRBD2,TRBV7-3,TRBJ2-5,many,CASSLAAGVETQYF,TGTGCCAGCAGCTTGGCGGCGGGAGTAGAGACCCAGTACTTC
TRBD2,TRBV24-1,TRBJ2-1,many,CATRPTSGSYNEQFF,TGTGCCACCAGGCCGACTAGCGGGAGCTACAATGAGCAGTTCTTC
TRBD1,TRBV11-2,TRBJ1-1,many,CASSLKDRDTEAFF,TGTGCCAGCAGCTTAAAGGACAGGGACACTGAAGCTTTCTTT
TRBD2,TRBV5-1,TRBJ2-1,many,CASRAGGVSYDEQFF,TGCGCCAGCAGGGCGGGAGGGGTTAGCTACGATGAGCAGTTCTTC